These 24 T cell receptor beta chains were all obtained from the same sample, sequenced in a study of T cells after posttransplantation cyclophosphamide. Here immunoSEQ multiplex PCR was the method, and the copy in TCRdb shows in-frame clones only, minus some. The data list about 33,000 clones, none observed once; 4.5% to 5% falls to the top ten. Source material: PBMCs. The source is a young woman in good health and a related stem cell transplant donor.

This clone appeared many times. CDR3: CASSQDPQGRGYTF. For the CDR3, the DNA is TGCGCCAGCAGCCAAGATCCCCAGGGTCGGGGCTACACCTTC. V is TRBV4-3 and J is TRBJ1-2; tentative D call: TRBD1 (5 bases). Germline V gene data show CDR1 as LGHNA and CDR2 as YSLEER. The CDR3 sequence is 14 residues long. V shed 0 bases and J shed 8 bases, with 13 bases lying between them.

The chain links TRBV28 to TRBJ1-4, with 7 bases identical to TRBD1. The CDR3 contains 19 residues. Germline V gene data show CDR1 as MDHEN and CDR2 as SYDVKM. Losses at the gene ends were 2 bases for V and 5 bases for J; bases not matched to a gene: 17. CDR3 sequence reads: CASSLTLGRHRGENEKLFF. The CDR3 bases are TGTGCCAGCAGTTTAACTCTGGGGCGACACAGGGGCGAAAATGAAAAACTGTTTTTT.

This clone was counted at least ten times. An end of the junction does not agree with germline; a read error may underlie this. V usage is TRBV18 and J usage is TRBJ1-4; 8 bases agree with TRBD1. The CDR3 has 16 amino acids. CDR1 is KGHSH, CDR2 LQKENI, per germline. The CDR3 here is CASSPRVQGAGEQLFF. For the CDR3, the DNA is TGTGCCAGCTCACCACGTGTGCAGGGGGCAGGTGAACAACTGTTTTTT.

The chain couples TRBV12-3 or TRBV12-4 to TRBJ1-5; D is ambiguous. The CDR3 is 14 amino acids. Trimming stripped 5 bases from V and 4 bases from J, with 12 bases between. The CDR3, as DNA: TGTGCCAGCAGTCCAAGCGGCTGGAATCAGCCCCAGCATTTT. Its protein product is CASSPSGWNQPQHF.

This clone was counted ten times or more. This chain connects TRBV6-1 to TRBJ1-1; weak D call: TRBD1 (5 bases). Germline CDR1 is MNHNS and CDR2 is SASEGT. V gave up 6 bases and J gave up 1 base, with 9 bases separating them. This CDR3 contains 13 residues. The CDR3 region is CASSLGQNTEAFF. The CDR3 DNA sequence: TGTGCCAGCAGCCTCGGACAGAACACTGAAGCTTTCTTT.

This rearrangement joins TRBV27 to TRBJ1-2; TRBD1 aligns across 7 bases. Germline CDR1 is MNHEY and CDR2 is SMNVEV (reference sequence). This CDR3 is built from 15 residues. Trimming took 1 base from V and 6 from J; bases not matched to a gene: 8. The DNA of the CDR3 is TGTGCCAGCAGTTTATATTACACCAGGGGGAATGGCTACACCTTC. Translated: CASSLYYTRGNGYTF.

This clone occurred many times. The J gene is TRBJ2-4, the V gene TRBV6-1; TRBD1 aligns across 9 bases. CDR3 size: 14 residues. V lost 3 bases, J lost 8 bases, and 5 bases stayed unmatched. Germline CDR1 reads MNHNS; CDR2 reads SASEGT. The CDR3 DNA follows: TGTGCCAGCAGTGAGGGGACAGGGAAGGACATTCAGTACTTC. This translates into CASSEGTGKDIQYF.

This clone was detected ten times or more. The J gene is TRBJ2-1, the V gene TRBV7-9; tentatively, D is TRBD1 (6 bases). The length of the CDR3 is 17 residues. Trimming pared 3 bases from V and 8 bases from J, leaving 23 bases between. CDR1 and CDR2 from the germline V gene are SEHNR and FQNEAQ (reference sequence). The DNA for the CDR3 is TGTGCCAGCAGCTTGGCCCCTTTTGAAACAGGGATCCATGAGCAGTTCTTC. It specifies CASSLAPFETGIHEQFF.

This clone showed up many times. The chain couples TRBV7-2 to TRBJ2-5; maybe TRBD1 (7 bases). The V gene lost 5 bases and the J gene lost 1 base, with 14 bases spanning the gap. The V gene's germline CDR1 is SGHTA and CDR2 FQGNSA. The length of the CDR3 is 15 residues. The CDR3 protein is CASSNQGGGQETQYF. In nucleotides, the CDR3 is TGTGCCAGCAGCAACCAGGGGGGCGGCCAAGAGACCCAGTACTTC.

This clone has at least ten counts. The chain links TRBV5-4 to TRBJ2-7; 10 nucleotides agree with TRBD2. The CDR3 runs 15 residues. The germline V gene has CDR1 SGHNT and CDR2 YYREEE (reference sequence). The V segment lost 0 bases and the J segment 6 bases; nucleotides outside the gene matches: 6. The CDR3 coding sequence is TGTGCCAGCAGCTTGGCCGGTACTAGCGGGGTCGAGCAGTACTTC. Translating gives CASSLAGTSGVEQYF.

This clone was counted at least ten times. The CDR3 loop reads CASSFSVEQYF. In DNA form, the CDR3 reads TGTGCCAGCAGCTTTTCGGTCGAGCAGTACTTC. The chain couples TRBV7-8 to TRBJ2-7, with unresolved D. The CDR3 is 11 residues long. The germline V gene has CDR1 SGHVS and CDR2 FQNEAQ. Between the trimmed V and J ends, which lost 3 bases and 6 bases, there was a span of 6 bases.

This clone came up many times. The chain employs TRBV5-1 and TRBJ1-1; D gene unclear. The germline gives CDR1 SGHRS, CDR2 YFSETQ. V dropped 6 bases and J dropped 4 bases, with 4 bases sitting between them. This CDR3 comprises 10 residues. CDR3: CASTVTEAFF. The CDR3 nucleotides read TGCGCCAGCACCGTCACTGAAGCTTTCTTT.

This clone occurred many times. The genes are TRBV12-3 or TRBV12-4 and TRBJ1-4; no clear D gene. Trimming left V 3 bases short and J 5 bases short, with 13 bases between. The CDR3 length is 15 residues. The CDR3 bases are TGTGCCAGCAGTTTTAATCCAGGCCAAAATGAAAAACTGTTTTTT. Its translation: CASSFNPGQNEKLFF.

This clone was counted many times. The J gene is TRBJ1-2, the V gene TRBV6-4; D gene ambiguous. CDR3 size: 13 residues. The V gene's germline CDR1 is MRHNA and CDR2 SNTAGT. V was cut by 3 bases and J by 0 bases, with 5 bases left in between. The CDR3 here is CASSERANYGYTF. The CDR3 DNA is TGTGCCAGCAGTGAGAGGGCTAACTATGGCTACACCTTC.

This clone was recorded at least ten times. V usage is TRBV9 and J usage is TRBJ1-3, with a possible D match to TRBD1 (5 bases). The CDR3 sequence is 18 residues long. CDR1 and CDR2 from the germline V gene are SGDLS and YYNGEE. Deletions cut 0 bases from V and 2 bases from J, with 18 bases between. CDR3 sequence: CASSVGDGAGETGNTIYF. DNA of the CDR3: TGTGCCAGCAGCGTAGGGGATGGAGCGGGGGAGACTGGAAACACCATATATTTT. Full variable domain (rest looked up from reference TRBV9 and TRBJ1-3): DSGVTQTPKHLITATGQRVTLRCSPRSGDLSVYWYQQSLDQGLQFLIQYYNGEERAKGNILERFSAQQFPDLHSELNLSSLELGDSALYFCASSVGDGAGETGNTIYFGEGSWLTVV.

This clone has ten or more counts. The CDR3 nucleotides read TGTGCCAGCTCACCTCGAGCGCAGGGTAGGGAGACCCAGTACTTC. Translation gives CASSPRAQGRETQYF. The chain links TRBV18 to TRBJ2-5; possibly TRBD1 for D (5 bases). The CDR3 has 15 amino acids. Per germline, CDR1 KGHSH and CDR2 LQKENI. The V gene lost 3 bases and the J gene lost 5 bases, with 16 bases spanning the gap.

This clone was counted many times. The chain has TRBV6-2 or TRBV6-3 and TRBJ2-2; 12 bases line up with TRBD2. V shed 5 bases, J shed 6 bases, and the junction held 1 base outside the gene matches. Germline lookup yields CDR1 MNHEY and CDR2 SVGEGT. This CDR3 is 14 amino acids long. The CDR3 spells CASSLAGGPGELFF. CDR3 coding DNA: TGTGCCAGCAGTCTAGCGGGGGGGCCCGGGGAGCTGTTTTTT.

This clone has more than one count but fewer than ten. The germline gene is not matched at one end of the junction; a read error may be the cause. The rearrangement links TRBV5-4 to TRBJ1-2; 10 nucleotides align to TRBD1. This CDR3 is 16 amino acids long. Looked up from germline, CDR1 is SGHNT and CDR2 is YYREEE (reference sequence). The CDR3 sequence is CASSQDGTGAYYGYTF. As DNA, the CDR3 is TGCGCCAGCAGCCAAGATGGGACAGGGGCGTACTATGGCTACACCTTC.

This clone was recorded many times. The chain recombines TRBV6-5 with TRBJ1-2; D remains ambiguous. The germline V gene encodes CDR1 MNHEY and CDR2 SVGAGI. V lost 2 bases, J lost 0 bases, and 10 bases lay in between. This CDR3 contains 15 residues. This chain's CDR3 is CASSYTGNPNYGYTF. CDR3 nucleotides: TGTGCCAGCAGTTACACGGGGAATCCTAACTATGGCTACACCTTC.

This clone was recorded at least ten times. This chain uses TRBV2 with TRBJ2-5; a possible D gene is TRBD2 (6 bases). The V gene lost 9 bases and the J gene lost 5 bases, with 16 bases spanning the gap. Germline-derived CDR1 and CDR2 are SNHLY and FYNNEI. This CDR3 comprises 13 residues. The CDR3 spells CARISGPGETQYF. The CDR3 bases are TGTGCCAGAATTAGCGGCCCCGGGGAGACCCAGTACTTC.

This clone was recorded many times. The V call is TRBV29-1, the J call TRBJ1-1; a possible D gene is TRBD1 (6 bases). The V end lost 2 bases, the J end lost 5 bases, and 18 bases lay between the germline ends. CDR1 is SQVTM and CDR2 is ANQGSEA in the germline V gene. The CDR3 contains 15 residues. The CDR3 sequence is CSVERGGTGFTEAFF. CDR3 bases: TGCAGCGTTGAACGGGGGGGAACAGGGTTTACTGAAGCTTTCTTT.

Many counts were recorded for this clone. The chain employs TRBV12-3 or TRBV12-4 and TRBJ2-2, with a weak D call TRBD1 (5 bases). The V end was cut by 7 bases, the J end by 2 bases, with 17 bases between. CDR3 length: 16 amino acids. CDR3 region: CASTRDRASNTGELFF. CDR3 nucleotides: TGTGCCAGCACCAGAGACAGAGCAAGTAACACCGGGGAGCTGTTTTTT.

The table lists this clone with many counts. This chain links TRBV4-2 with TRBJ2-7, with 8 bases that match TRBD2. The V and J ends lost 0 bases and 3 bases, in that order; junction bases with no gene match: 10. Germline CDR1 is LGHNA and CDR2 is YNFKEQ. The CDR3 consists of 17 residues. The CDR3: CASSQDLSSGALYEQYF. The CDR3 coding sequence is TGTGCCAGCAGCCAAGATCTTAGTAGCGGGGCGCTCTACGAGCAGTACTTC.

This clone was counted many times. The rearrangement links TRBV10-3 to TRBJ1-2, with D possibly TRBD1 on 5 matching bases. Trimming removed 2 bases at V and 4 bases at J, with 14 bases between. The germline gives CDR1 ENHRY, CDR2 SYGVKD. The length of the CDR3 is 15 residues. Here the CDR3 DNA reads TGTGCCATCAGTGAGGGGGCAGATCGGGCCTATGGCTACACCTTC. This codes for CAISEGADRAYGYTF.